Detailed here is one TCR beta chain. The antigen remains undetermined. This sample was taken from a study of cytomegalovirus exposure and HLA in healthy donors. Findings of the study overall: Listed as cytomegalovirus-associated were around 160 TCR beta chains.

The method was immunoSEQ multiplex PCR; TCRdb's version includes in-frame clones alone and lacks a portion of them. The repertoire holds tens of thousands of clones, with almost 97% as singletons. Germline V gene lookup returns CDR1 KGHSH and CDR2 LQKENI. The CDR3 runs to 16 residues. Trimming left V 1 base short and J 2 bases short, with 14 bases between. The specimen was PBMCs. The chain joins TRBV18 to TRBJ2-5; perhaps TRBD1 as D (6 bases). This TCR was recovered from a man aged 18 to 30 in good health and CMV-seropositive. CDR3 residues: CASSPLEGGNQETQYF. In DNA, the CDR3 is TGTGCCAGCTCACCACTCGAAGGGGGTAATCAAGAGACCCAGTACTTC.